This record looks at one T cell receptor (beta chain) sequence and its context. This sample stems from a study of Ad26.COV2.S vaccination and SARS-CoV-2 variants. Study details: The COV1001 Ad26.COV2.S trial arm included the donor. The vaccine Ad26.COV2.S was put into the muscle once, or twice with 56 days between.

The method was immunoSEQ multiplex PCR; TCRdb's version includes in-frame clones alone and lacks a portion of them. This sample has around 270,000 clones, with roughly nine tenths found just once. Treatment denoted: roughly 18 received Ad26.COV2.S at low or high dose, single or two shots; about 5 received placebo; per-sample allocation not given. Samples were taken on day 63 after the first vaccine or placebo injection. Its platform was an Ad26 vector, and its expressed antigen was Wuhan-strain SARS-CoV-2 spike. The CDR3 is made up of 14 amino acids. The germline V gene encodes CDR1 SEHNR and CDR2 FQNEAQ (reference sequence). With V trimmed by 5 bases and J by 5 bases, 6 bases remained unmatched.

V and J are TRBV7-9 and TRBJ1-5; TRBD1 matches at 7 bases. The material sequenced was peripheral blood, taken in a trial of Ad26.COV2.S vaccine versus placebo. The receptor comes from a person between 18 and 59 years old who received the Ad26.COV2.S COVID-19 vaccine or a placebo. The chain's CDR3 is CASSLGQADQPQHF. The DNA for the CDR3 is TGTGCCAGCAGCCTCGGACAGGCTGATCAGCCCCAGCATTTT.